Below are 29 T cell receptor beta chains sequenced from a single sample in a study of T-cell memory formation after mild COVID-19. MiXCR was run by TCRdb on the 5' RACE reads, yielding one entry per CDR3 protein. The table records 300,000 to 400,000 distinct CDR3 sequences, 25% to 30% of them present only once. The source material was PBMCs or a T cell subset sorted from them (not recorded which). The receptors were gathered from an adult woman who had mild COVID-19 (a few samples of this study predate the infection). Cell type and time point are not known.

This clonotype was picked up a small number of times. The rearrangement links TRBV7-2 to TRBJ2-1; TRBD2 matches 9 bases. The CDR3 length is 15 residues. V lost 4 bases to trimming and J lost 4 bases; unmatched junction nucleotides: 5. CDR1 is SGHTA, CDR2 FQGNSA, per germline. CDR3 nucleotide sequence: TGTGCCAGCAGCTCTTGGACTAGCGAGTACAATGAGCAGTTCTTC. Its translation is CASSSWTSEYNEQFF.

This clonotype was counted a single time. This rearrangement joins TRBV6-5 to TRBJ1-1, with D perhaps TRBD1 (5 bases). This CDR3 contains 15 residues. V was cut by 4 bases and J by 1 base, with 13 bases left in between. Germline lookup yields CDR1 MNHEY and CDR2 SVGAGI. For the CDR3, the DNA is TGTGCCAGCAGTTCCCGACAGAACCCGAACACTGAAGCTTTCTTT. The encoded protein is CASSSRQNPNTEAFF.

This chain connects TRBV7-9 to TRBJ2-5; 10 bases are shared with TRBD1. This CDR3 has 16 residues. With 6 bases clipped from V and 3 bases from J, the junction kept 10 bases outside the gene matches. Germline CDR1 and CDR2: SEHNR and FQNEAQ (reference sequence). The CDR3 sequence is CASSQGKTGGEETQYF. The DNA for the CDR3 is TGTGCCAGCAGTCAAGGAAAGACAGGGGGCGAAGAGACCCAGTACTTC.

This clonotype was counted between two and nine times. The rearrangement links TRBV12-3 or TRBV12-4 to TRBJ2-6, with a weak D call TRBD1 (5 bases). Trimming took off 2 bases at V and 5 bases at J, with 10 bases between the two ends. The CDR3 runs 15 residues. CDR3 bases: TGTGCCAGCAGTTTACCCAGGGTCCGGGCCAACGTCCTGACTTTC. Translation: CASSLPRVRANVLTF.

This chain connects TRBV18 to TRBJ2-5; weak D call: TRBD2 (5 bases). Trimming shortened V by 2 bases and J by 5 bases, and 15 bases separated the two germline ends. Germline V gene sequence: CDR1 KGHSH, CDR2 LQKENI. This CDR3 is built from 15 residues. The CDR3 region has the DNA TGTGCCAGCTCACCATCACGAGGGTCTGGGGAGACCCAGTACTTC. Translating it yields CASSPSRGSGETQYF.

The sample holds many counts of this clonotype. The V call is TRBV2, the J call TRBJ1-1; weak D call: TRBD1 (5 bases). Germline CDR1 and CDR2: SNHLY and FYNNEI. This CDR3 is 13 amino acids long. Trimming removed 6 bases at V and 4 bases at J, with 12 bases between. CDR3 in amino acids: CASSRGEGTEAFF. As DNA, the CDR3 is TGTGCCAGCAGCCGAGGGGAAGGCACTGAAGCTTTCTTT.

This clonotype was observed a few times. The chain links TRBV11-3 to TRBJ2-7; the match to TRBD2 covers 9 bases. The germline CDR1 and CDR2 sequences are SGHNT and YENEEA. V trimming: 5 bases; J trimming: 5 bases; junction bases outside the gene matches: 7. The CDR3 is made up of 14 amino acids. This CDR3 reads CASSAKRGVHEQYF. Written as DNA, the CDR3 is TGTGCCAGCAGCGCAAAGCGGGGGGTCCACGAGCAGTACTTC. Complete variable domain (other parts from reference TRBV11-3 and TRBJ2-7): EAGVVQSPRYKIIEKKQPVAFWCNPISGHNTLYWYLQNLGQGPELLIRYENEEAVDDSQLPKDRFSAERLKGVDSTLKIQPAELGDSAVYLCASSAKRGVHEQYFGPGTRLTVT.

Comment on this clonotype: The junction departs from germline at one end; a sequencing error may be responsible. The gene calls are TRBV7-2 and TRBJ1-1; 7 nucleotides agree with TRBD1. Germline loops: CDR1 SGHTA, CDR2 FQGNSA. The CDR3 has 15 residues. The CDR3 region is CASSVARTGNTEAFF. CDR3 nucleotide sequence: TGTGCCAGCAGCGTAGCTAGGACAGGCAACACTGAAGCTTTCTTT.

This rearrangement joins TRBV3-1 to TRBJ2-1; D not certain. The germline V gene encodes CDR1 LGHDT and CDR2 YNNKEL (reference sequence). CDR3 length: 12 amino acids. V was cut by 3 bases and J by 4 bases, with 4 bases left in between. CDR3 protein: CASSQNYNEQFF. DNA for the CDR3: TGTGCCAGCAGCCAGAATTACAATGAGCAGTTCTTC.

This clonotype was counted only a few times. This chain links TRBV7-6 with TRBJ2-2; 10 bases are a match to TRBD2. V lost 2 bases and J lost 2; bases outside the gene matches: 14. This CDR3 spans 20 amino acids. In germline, CDR1 is SGHVS, CDR2 FNYEAQ. The CDR3 coding sequence is TGTGCCAGCAGCTTACGGGCGCCGGTCGTAGCGGGAGGCAACACCGGGGAGCTGTTTTTT. Translated: CASSLRAPVVAGGNTGELFF.

This clonotype has just a few counts. The chain combines TRBV7-6 with TRBJ1-5, with 10 bases fitting TRBD1. Germline V gene sequence: CDR1 SGHVS, CDR2 FNYEAQ. This CDR3 is 15 amino acids long. V shed 5 bases, J shed 4 bases, and the junction held 5 bases outside the gene matches. CDR3 in DNA: TGTGCCAGCAGCGGGGGGACAGGGGTTAATCAGCCCCAGCATTTT. Translating it yields CASSGGTGVNQPQHF.

This clonotype has a count of ten or more. The J gene is TRBJ2-5, the V gene TRBV7-3; unclear D gene. CDR1 is SGHTA, CDR2 FQGTGA, per germline. Trimming stripped 2 bases from V and 0 bases from J, with 13 bases between. The CDR3 totals 16 residues. This chain's CDR3 is CASSLSGPTDQETQYF. DNA of the CDR3: TGTGCCAGCAGCTTATCCGGCCCGACGGACCAAGAGACCCAGTACTTC.

The chain has TRBV7-9 and TRBJ2-5; possibly TRBD1 or TRBD2 for D (5 bases each). From germline, CDR1 is SEHNR and CDR2 FQNEAQ (reference sequence). The length of the CDR3 is 16 residues. V was trimmed by 4 bases and J by 0 bases, leaving 15 bases between them. The DNA for the CDR3 is TGTGCCAGCAGCTCCTTCGGGACGGGGTACCAAGAGACCCAGTACTTC. Translating it yields CASSSFGTGYQETQYF.

The chain joins TRBV18 to TRBJ2-5; 8 nucleotides line up with TRBD1. CDR1 and CDR2 from the germline V gene are KGHSH and LQKENI. The CDR3 contains 13 residues. V lost 6 bases to trimming and J lost 5 bases; unmatched junction nucleotides: 5. The CDR3 loop reads CASSRTGMETQYF. In nucleotides, the CDR3 is TGTGCCAGCTCCAGGACAGGGATGGAGACCCAGTACTTC.

The rearrangement uses TRBV18 and TRBJ1-1; possibly TRBD1 for D (6 bases). There are 14 residues in the CDR3. The V gene's germline CDR1 is KGHSH and CDR2 LQKENI. V dropped 4 bases and J dropped 6 bases, with 15 bases sitting between them. The CDR3 region is CASSLDQEGAEAFF. The DNA of the CDR3 is TGTGCCAGCTCACTCGACCAGGAGGGGGCTGAAGCTTTCTTT.

The V call is TRBV19, the J call TRBJ2-1; tentatively, D is TRBD2 (6 bases). From germline, CDR1 is LNHDA and CDR2 SQIVND (reference sequence). CDR3 length: 13 residues. V gave up 4 bases and J gave up 8 bases, with 12 bases separating them. CDR3 sequence reads: CASSSTGGDEQFF. The CDR3 region has the DNA TGTGCCAGTAGTAGCACCGGAGGGGATGAGCAGTTCTTC.

The CDR3, as DNA: TGCAGTGCAAGGAAGGTGGGCTCCTACAATGAGCAGTTCTTC. Its protein is CSARKVGSYNEQFF. The chain employs TRBV20-1 and TRBJ2-1; unclear D gene. Trimming left V 6 bases short and J 0 bases short, with 12 bases between. The CDR3 is 14 residues long. Germline CDR1 DFQATT, CDR2 SNEGSKA (reference sequence).

This clonotype was seen more than once but under ten times. The V and J genes are TRBV11-2 and TRBJ2-5; 7 bases map to TRBD2. CDR1 and CDR2 from the germline V gene are SGHAT and FQNNGV. V was clipped by 3 bases and J by 2 bases; unmatched bases: 6. The CDR3 is 15 residues long. CDR3 protein: CASSFWAGEQETQYF. DNA of the CDR3: TGTGCCAGCAGCTTTTGGGCGGGAGAGCAAGAGACCCAGTACTTC.

This clonotype was detected a few times. This chain connects TRBV24-1 to TRBJ2-6; 7 bases map to TRBD1. CDR3 length: 19 amino acids. Trimming took 6 bases from V and 0 from J; bases not matched to a gene: 13. Germline V gene lookup returns CDR1 KGHDR and CDR2 SFDVKD. The CDR3, as DNA: TGTGCCACCAGTCGAGGATCGGGACAGTATGTCTCTGGGGCCAACGTCCTGACTTTC. Its protein is CATSRGSGQYVSGANVLTF.

In its sample, this clonotype was seen a few times. The V and J genes are TRBV27 and TRBJ2-1; 9 bases align to TRBD1. V trimming: 5 bases; J trimming: 9 bases; junction bases outside the gene matches: 14. Germline values: CDR1 MNHEY, CDR2 SMNVEV (reference sequence). There are 16 residues in the CDR3. CDR3 nucleotide sequence: TGTGCCAGCAGTCCGTCCCCCGGGACAGGGAGCAGTGAGCAGTTCTTC. It yields the protein CASSPSPGTGSSEQFF.

The rearrangement uses TRBV5-4 and TRBJ2-3, with D uncertain. The CDR3 totals 15 residues. CDR1 and CDR2 (germline): SGHNT, YYREEE (reference sequence). V was trimmed by 4 bases and J by 6 bases, leaving 18 bases between them. The CDR3 nucleotides read TGTGCCAGCAGCCCCTCAGCAGCAAACGCCGATACGCAGTATTTT. As protein: CASSPSAANADTQYF.

The chain is built from TRBV18 and TRBJ1-1; a possible D gene is TRBD1 (6 bases). The CDR3 runs 13 residues. CDR1 and CDR2 from the germline V gene are KGHSH and LQKENI. Deletions cut 8 bases from V and 0 bases from J, with 10 bases between. The CDR3 region is CASTTGVNTEAFF. The CDR3, as DNA: TGTGCCAGCACGACAGGAGTGAACACTGAAGCTTTCTTT.

This clonotype was counted only a few times. The chain combines TRBV6-5 with TRBJ2-7; 7 bases are a match to TRBD1. Germline V gene sequence: CDR1 MNHEY, CDR2 SVGAGI. Unmatched junction bases numbered 13, after V lost 5 bases and J lost 6 bases. The CDR3 consists of 15 residues. CDR3 residues: CASSRQGRTTSEQYF. The CDR3 nucleotides read TGTGCCAGCAGTAGACAGGGTCGCACAACCTCCGAGCAGTACTTC.

This clonotype was seen a few times. The chain uses TRBV6-6 and TRBJ2-7; D remains ambiguous. V shed 7 bases and J shed 0 bases, with 13 bases lying between them. The CDR3 length is 14 residues. CDR1 is MNHNY and CDR2 is SVGAGI in the germline V gene (reference sequence). In DNA form, the CDR3 reads TGTGCCAGCACAAAAACGGGTAGCTCCTACGAGCAGTACTTC. This sequence encodes CASTKTGSSYEQYF.

This clonotype was found a few times. The rearrangement links TRBV4-2 to TRBJ1-4, with D unclear. The germline CDR1 and CDR2 sequences are LGHNA and YNFKEQ. V shed 2 bases and J shed 8 bases, with 18 bases lying between them. This CDR3 region has 16 residues. In DNA form, the CDR3 reads TGTGCCAGCAGCCAAAAGCGAGGAGACATAAGGGAAAAACTGTTTTTT. It codes for CASSQKRGDIREKLFF.

The chain joins TRBV20-1 to TRBJ1-1; TRBD1 agrees at 7 bases. Per germline, CDR1 DFQATT and CDR2 SNEGSKA (reference sequence). This CDR3 has 13 residues. V dropped 5 bases and J dropped 1; count of bases not matched to a gene: 4. DNA of the CDR3: TGCAGTGCTGTATGGACAGGGAACACTGAAGCTTTCTTT. This translates into CSAVWTGNTEAFF.

This clonotype appeared many times. The V gene is TRBV7-9, the J gene TRBJ1-1; D remains unclear. Germline V CDR1 and CDR2: SEHNR, FQNEAQ (reference sequence). The CDR3 sequence is 13 residues long. The V and J ends lost 4 bases and 1 base respectively, with 7 bases between them. CDR3: CASSSIKNTEAFF. The DNA for the CDR3 is TGTGCCAGCAGCTCTATAAAGAACACTGAAGCTTTCTTT.

The V and J genes are TRBV3-1 and TRBJ2-7; 9 nucleotides agree with TRBD1. The germline gives CDR1 LGHDT, CDR2 YNNKEL (reference sequence). Germline trimming cut 1 base from V and 1 base from J; bases unmatched to any gene: 11. The length of the CDR3 is 18 residues. CDR3 nucleotide sequence: TGTGCCAGCAGCCAAGTGGGTCGGGCCGGGACAGGGTCCTACGAGCAGTACTTC. This translates into CASSQVGRAGTGSYEQYF.

The CDR3: CASSLVGQRTGELFF. The CDR3 DNA reads as TGTGCCAGTAGTTTGGTCGGGCAGCGCACCGGGGAGCTGTTTTTT. V is TRBV19 and J is TRBJ2-2; no reliable D call. The germline V and J ends were trimmed by 5 bases and 4 bases, with 14 bases remaining between them. The CDR3 runs 15 residues. In germline, CDR1 is LNHDA, CDR2 SQIVND (reference sequence).